This entry describes one T cell receptor beta chain. Its antigen is not identified. This sample stems from a study of OX40 agonist ivuxolimab in advanced cancers. Background on the study: Partial responses were observed in three patients, of whom one had hepatocellular carcinoma and two had cutaneous melanoma.

Germline V lookup: CDR1 SGHTA, CDR2 FQGTGA. This CDR3 is built from 14 residues. The V end lost 1 base, the J end lost 4 bases, and 11 bases lay between the germline ends. TCRdb keeps only in-frame clones here, not all; method: immunoSEQ multiplex PCR. Of more than 85,000 clones in the sample, about 86% are singletons; the top ten hold about 1.6%. General study results and limits: In the expanded peripheral T cells, antigen specificity was never determined.

The rearrangement uses TRBV7-3 and TRBJ2-7; no clear D. The sequence was collected from an adult with an advanced solid tumor such as melanoma, head and neck, liver or kidney cancer. Sequences were derived from CD4+ or CD8+ T cells sorted from blood, sampled in a trial of the OX40 agonist ivuxolimab. The CDR3 bases are TGTGCCAGCAGCTTAAATCCTGACGGTTACGAGCAGTACTTC. It specifies CASSLNPDGYEQYF.